The next 17 T cell receptor beta chains were all read from a single sample in a study of shared clonotypes between healthy human individuals. The data were produced by immunoSEQ multiplex PCR, yet TCRdb's version contains in-frame clones alone and is incomplete. The table lists 550,000 to 850,000 clones, about 74% of them singletons. What was sequenced was memory CD4+ T cells sorted from blood. Subset specified: CD45RA-negative fraction. These receptor sequences come from a woman aged 25 to 39 in good health.

This rearrangement joins TRBV5-6 to TRBJ2-7, with 7 bases fitting TRBD1. Germline V gene data show CDR1 as SGHDT and CDR2 as YYEEEE. CDR3 length: 16 residues. Losses at the gene ends were 0 bases for V and 5 bases for J; bases not matched to a gene: 11. In DNA form, the CDR3 reads TGTGCCAGCAGCTTGGGGAGTAGGGGGCGCGGCCACGAGCAGTACTTC. Encoded protein: CASSLGSRGRGHEQYF.

This clone has a handful of counts. The chain has TRBV7-5 and TRBJ2-3. TRBV7-5 is a pseudogene. CDR3 length: 15 amino acids. In nucleotides, the CDR3 is TGTGTCAGAAGCTTATGGACCAATTTTGCAGATACGCAGTATTTT. Protein sequence: CVRSLWTNFADTQYF.

Of note for this clone: Other DNA sequences within the sample encode an identical CDR3. CDR3 residues: CASSLSRGSYEQYF. Written as DNA, the CDR3 is TGTGCCAGCAGCTTATCCAGGGGGTCATACGAGCAGTACTTC. V is TRBV7-2 and J is TRBJ2-7; 7 bases agree with TRBD1. Germline trimming cut 2 bases from V and 4 bases from J; bases unmatched to any gene: 5. This CDR3 comprises 14 residues. Germline CDR1 reads SGHTA; CDR2 reads FQGNSA.

The sample holds a few counts of this clone. A far larger clone is one base from this, pointing to a likely read error. The sample holds other DNA sequences that translate to the same CDR3. The CDR3 region is CASSLSYEQYF. The CDR3 bases are TGTGCCAGCAGTCTCAGCTACGAGCAGTACTTC. The genes are TRBV2 and TRBJ2-7; D is unresolved. V shed 5 bases and J shed 3 bases, with 5 bases lying between them. Germline values: CDR1 SNHLY, CDR2 FYNNEI. The CDR3 is made up of 11 amino acids.

The rearrangement uses TRBV30 and TRBJ1-1; D is unclear. CDR1 GTSNPN and CDR2 SVGIG come from the germline V gene (reference sequence). The CDR3 length is 13 residues. The V and J ends lost 7 bases and 0 bases respectively, with 12 bases between them. CDR3 sequence reads: CASQKGMNTEAFF. DNA for the CDR3: TGTGCCTCTCAAAAAGGGATGAACACTGAAGCTTTCTTT.

This clone has a single count. The chain employs TRBV11-2 and TRBJ2-2; D might be TRBD1 (6 bases). There are 15 residues in the CDR3. Germline CDR1 reads SGHAT; CDR2 reads FQNNGV. Trimming left V 1 base short and J 2 bases short, with 8 bases between. In nucleotides, the CDR3 is TGTGCCAGCAGCTTAGGACAGGAAAACACCGGGGAGCTGTTTTTT. It is translated as CASSLGQENTGELFF.

The rearrangement links TRBV27 to TRBJ2-7, with D possibly TRBD2 on 5 matching bases. V gave up 6 bases and J gave up 3 bases, with 21 bases separating them. The CDR3 has 16 amino acids. CDR1 MNHEY and CDR2 SMNVEV come from the germline V gene (reference sequence). CDR3 protein: CASSPRAGRGIYEQYF. CDR3 nucleotides: TGTGCCAGCAGCCCACGTGCGGGCAGAGGAATCTACGAGCAGTACTTC.

The chain combines TRBV7-8 with TRBJ2-5; TRBD2 matches 12 bases. CDR3 length: 15 amino acids. V shed 5 bases and J 3 bases; nucleotides not matched to a gene: 4. The germline CDR1 and CDR2 sequences are SGHVS and FQNEAQ. The CDR3 loop reads CASSARLAGEETQYF. CDR3 nucleotides: TGTGCCAGCAGCGCCCGACTAGCGGGAGAAGAGACCCAGTACTTC.

The chain has TRBV6-1 and TRBJ2-1, with D perhaps being TRBD1 or TRBD2 (7 bases each). The CDR3 consists of 15 residues. CDR1 MNHNS and CDR2 SASEGT come from the germline V gene. With 5 bases removed from V and 9 bases from J, the gap between germline ends came to 20 bases. The CDR3 spells CASSLGGQGEAEQFF. Here the CDR3 DNA reads TGTGCCAGCAGTCTGGGGGGGCAGGGGGAGGCTGAGCAGTTCTTC.

The sample holds a few counts of this clone. This chain links TRBV4-1 with TRBJ2-2, with TRBD1 identical over 9 bases. With 4 bases clipped from V and 4 bases from J, the junction kept 10 bases outside the gene matches. The germline gives CDR1 MGHRA, CDR2 YSYEKL. The CDR3 consists of 17 residues. The CDR3 nucleotides read TGCGCCAGCAGCCCCAGAGGGGACAGGGTATCCACCGGGGAGCTGTTTTTT. Translation: CASSPRGDRVSTGELFF.

The J gene is TRBJ2-7, the V gene TRBV6-5; the D gene is possibly TRBD1 (5 bases). The germline V gene has CDR1 MNHEY and CDR2 SVGAGI. The CDR3 contains 13 residues. V was shortened by 5 bases and J by 4 bases, with 12 bases between the two germline ends. The DNA of the CDR3 is TGTGCCAGCAGTCAATTTCAGGGATACGAGCAGTACTTC. Translating gives CASSQFQGYEQYF.

This clone was detected a few times. This chain links TRBV5-1 with TRBJ1-2; a possible D gene is TRBD1 (5 bases). This CDR3 has 15 residues. CDR1 and CDR2 (germline): SGHRS, YFSETQ. Trimming pared 4 bases from V and 8 bases from J, leaving 21 bases between. CDR3 in DNA: TGCGCCAGCAGCCTCGACGGGGACGGGGGTGGAGGCTACACCTTC. It codes for CASSLDGDGGGGYTF. Complete variable domain (other parts from reference TRBV5-1 and TRBJ1-2): KAGVTQTPRYLIKTRGQQVTLSCSPISGHRSVSWYQQTPGQGLQFLFEYFSETQRNKGNFPGRFSGRQFSNSRSEMNVSTLELGDSALYLCASSLDGDGGGGYTFGSGTRLTVV.

The chain uses TRBV28 and TRBJ2-7; 7 bases fit TRBD2. The V gene's germline CDR1 is MDHEN and CDR2 SYDVKM. Trimming took 10 bases from V and 2 from J; bases not matched to a gene: 11. There are 14 residues in the CDR3. CDR3: CATSWREKPYEQYF. In nucleotides, the CDR3 is TGTGCCACCTCCTGGCGGGAGAAGCCCTACGAGCAGTACTTC.

The rearrangement uses TRBV7-2 and TRBJ1-1, with a weak D call TRBD1 (5 bases). This CDR3 has 15 amino acids. V lost 1 base to trimming and J lost 1 base, with 10 bases between them. From germline, CDR1 is SGHTA and CDR2 FQGNSA. CDR3 loop: CASSLEPGQNTEAFF. CDR3 sequence (DNA): TGTGCCAGCAGCTTAGAACCGGGGCAGAACACTGAAGCTTTCTTT.

The V gene is TRBV28, the J gene TRBJ1-5, with D possibly TRBD1 on 5 matching bases. The V and J ends lost 2 bases and 7 bases respectively, with 15 bases between them. CDR3 length: 15 residues. In germline, CDR1 is MDHEN, CDR2 SYDVKM. The DNA of the CDR3 is TGTGCCAGCAGTTTAGGGTTTCAGCGGGGGCAGCCCCAGCATTTT. Its translation: CASSLGFQRGQPQHF.

The rearrangement links TRBV21-1 to TRBJ1-1; TRBD1 reflects the table's D call only, with no check against the DNA. TRBV21-1 is deemed a pseudogene. CDR3 length: 16 amino acids. The CDR3 nucleotides are TGTGCCAGCAGCATACTCTCCGGGACAGTTAACACTGAAGCTTTCTTT. Translated: CASSILSGTVNTEAFF.

This clone was seen many times. The chain links TRBV5-1 to TRBJ2-1; 10 bases map to TRBD2. The CDR3 is 16 residues long. V gave up 5 bases and J gave up 8 bases; unmatched junction bases: 13. CDR1 SGHRS and CDR2 YFSETQ come from the germline V gene. This chain's CDR3 is CASRRLAGARRDEQFF. CDR3 nucleotides: TGCGCCAGCAGGAGGCTAGCGGGAGCCCGGCGGGATGAGCAGTTCTTC.